This T cell receptor (beta chain) is drawn from a study of blood T cell repertoires in COVID-19. About the research overall: Spain, Italy and the United States supplied samples that represented acute and convalescent COVID-19. Sources were T cells, B-cell-depleted T cells, or PBMCs; the material itself was cDNA or gDNA.

Germline CDR1 MGHDK, CDR2 SYGVNS. The V and J ends lost 3 bases and 7 bases, in that order; junction bases with no gene match: 7. The CDR3 is made up of 14 amino acids. Under the authors' procedure: Estimated nucleated cell counts came from reference gene primer amplification. Data came from immunoSEQ multiplex PCR; TCRdb stores just in-frame clones and leaves some out. V, J and clone size are taken as reported in that table, and D and trimming were inferred from the DNA itself. The sample lists around 110,000 clones, roughly 88% occurring once. The chain links TRBV25-1 to TRBJ1-1; TRBD1 aligns across 8 bases. The TCR comes from a man between 35 and 55 years old with acute or convalescent COVID-19. The specimen was peripheral blood. The CDR3 loop is CASSDWDRRIEAFF. As DNA, the CDR3 is TGTGCCAGCAGTGATTGGGACAGGAGAATTGAAGCTTTCTTT.